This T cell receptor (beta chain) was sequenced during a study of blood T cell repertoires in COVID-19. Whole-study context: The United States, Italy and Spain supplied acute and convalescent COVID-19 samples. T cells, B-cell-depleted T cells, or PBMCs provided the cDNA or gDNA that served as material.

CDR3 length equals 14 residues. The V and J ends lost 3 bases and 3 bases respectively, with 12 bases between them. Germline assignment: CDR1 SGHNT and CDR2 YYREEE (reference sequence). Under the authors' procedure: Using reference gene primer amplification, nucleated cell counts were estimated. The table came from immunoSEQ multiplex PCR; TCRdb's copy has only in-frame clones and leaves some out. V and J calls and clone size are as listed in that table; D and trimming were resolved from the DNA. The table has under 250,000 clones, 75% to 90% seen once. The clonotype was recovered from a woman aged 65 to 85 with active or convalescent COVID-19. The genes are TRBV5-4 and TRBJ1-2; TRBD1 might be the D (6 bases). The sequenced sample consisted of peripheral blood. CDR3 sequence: CASSWVGHYYGYTF. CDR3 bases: TGTGCCAGCAGCTGGGTGGGACACTACTATGGCTACACCTTC. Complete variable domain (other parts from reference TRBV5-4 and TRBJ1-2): ETGVTQSPTHLIKTRGQQVTLRCSSQSGHNTVSWYQQALGQGPQFIFQYYREEENGRGNFPPRFSGLQFPNYSSELNVNALELDDSALYLCASSWVGHYYGYTFGSGTRLTVV.